The 24 T cell receptor beta chains below all came from one sample that was sequenced in a study of blood T cell repertoires in COVID-19. The repertoire was sequenced with immunoSEQ multiplex PCR; TCRdb's copy has only in-frame clones and lacks some. The data contain around 140,000 clones, 70% to 90% of them seen just once; the ten biggest clones take up roughly 2.6%. Sequencing used peripheral blood. The source is a human donor with acute or convalescent COVID-19. The donor label of this sample is uncertain.

This clone was counted between two and nine times. This chain joins TRBV6-5 and TRBJ1-2; D gene uncertain. The V gene lost 7 bases and the J gene lost 3 bases, with 15 bases spanning the gap. CDR3 size: 14 residues. Germline loops: CDR1 MNHEY, CDR2 SVGAGI. CDR3 in DNA: TGTGCCAGCACCAGAGCCCTGACTGACTATGGCTACACCTTC. This codes for CASTRALTDYGYTF.

This clone was observed once. The rearrangement uses TRBV12-5 and TRBJ2-2, with D possibly being TRBD1 (6 bases). V was clipped by 2 bases and J by 4 bases, with 11 bases between them. There are 15 residues in the CDR3. Germline values: CDR1 LGHNT, CDR2 FRNRAP. The CDR3 sequence: CASGLSQGPTGELFF. CDR3 nucleotides: TGTGCTAGTGGTTTGAGCCAGGGGCCCACCGGGGAGCTGTTTTTT.

The gene calls are TRBV7-9 and TRBJ1-3; D perhaps matches TRBD1 (6 bases). Germline-derived CDR1 and CDR2 are SEHNR and FQNEAQ (reference sequence). Between the trimmed V and J ends, which lost 0 bases and 0 bases, there was a span of 15 bases. CDR3 size: 18 residues. DNA for the CDR3: TGTGCCAGCAGCTTAGCCGTTTATCGGGGACACTCTGGAAACACCATATATTTT. Amino acid sequence: CASSLAVYRGHSGNTIYF.

The chain carries TRBV9 and TRBJ2-1; 11 nucleotides align to TRBD2. The V segment lost 2 bases and the J segment 6 bases; nucleotides outside the gene matches: 1. From germline, CDR1 is SGDLS and CDR2 YYNGEE. The CDR3 runs to 14 residues. DNA of the CDR3: TGTGCCAGCAGCGTTAGCGGGGGGGCCAATGAGCAGTTCTTC. Translation gives CASSVSGGANEQFF.

V is TRBV5-6 and J is TRBJ1-6; D perhaps matches TRBD1 (6 bases). Germline V gene lookup returns CDR1 SGHDT and CDR2 YYEEEE. V was shortened by 4 bases and J by 7 bases, with 12 bases between the two germline ends. The CDR3 has 14 amino acids. The CDR3 loop reads CASSPDRKNSPLHF. The CDR3 DNA follows: TGTGCCAGCAGCCCGGACAGAAAAAATTCACCCCTCCACTTT.

The V call is TRBV19, the J call TRBJ1-4; tentatively, D is TRBD1 (5 bases). Per the germline V gene, CDR1 is LNHDA and CDR2 is SQIVND (reference sequence). The CDR3 has 15 amino acids. With 7 bases removed from V and 7 bases from J, the gap between germline ends came to 19 bases. CDR3 protein: CASTKATDLSEKLFF. The DNA for the CDR3 is TGTGCCAGTACAAAAGCGACAGATCTAAGTGAAAAACTGTTTTTT.

The chain recombines TRBV19 with TRBJ2-5, with 11 bases identical to TRBD1. The CDR3 totals 14 residues. V was pared by 5 bases and J by 4 bases, with 3 bases of the junction left unmatched. The germline V gene has CDR1 LNHDA and CDR2 SQIVND (reference sequence). The CDR3 sequence is CASSVGQGVETQYF. The CDR3 DNA reads as TGTGCCAGTAGTGTGGGACAGGGGGTAGAGACCCAGTACTTC. The full variable domain, its missing parts supplied by reference TRBV19 and TRBJ2-5, is DGGITQSPKYLFRKEGQNVTLSCEQNLNHDAMYWYRQDPGQGLRLIYYSQIVNDFQKGDIAEGYSVSREKKESFPLTVTSAQKNPTAFYLCASSVGQGVETQYFGPGTRLLVL.

The CDR3 nucleotides read TGTGCCAGCAGCGTTGGAGTGGGGAACACTGAAGCTTTCTTT. Protein sequence: CASSVGVGNTEAFF. The V call is TRBV9, the J call TRBJ1-1; D remains unclear. The germline V gene has CDR1 SGDLS and CDR2 YYNGEE. V was trimmed by 2 bases and J by 1 base, leaving 9 bases between them. This CDR3 has 14 amino acids.

Note on this clone: One end of the junction does not line up with germline, which may come from a read error. This chain connects TRBV7-7 to TRBJ2-5; D is perhaps TRBD2 (5 bases). The CDR3 extends over 14 amino acids. CDR1 and CDR2 from the germline V gene are SSHAT and FNYEAQ (reference sequence). CDR3 DNA sequence: TGTGCTAGCAGCCCGGACCGGACTTCAGGGACCCAGTACTTC. Translating gives CASSPDRTSGTQYF.

This chain uses TRBV5-1 with TRBJ1-2; TRBD1 aligns across 7 bases. There are 15 residues in the CDR3. Germline V gives CDR1 SGHRS, CDR2 YFSETQ. The junction had 10 bases not matched to a gene; V was cut back by 4 bases and J by 4 bases. CDR3 loop: CASSAIPGQSYGYTF. DNA for the CDR3: TGCGCCAGCAGCGCTATCCCGGGACAGTCCTATGGCTACACCTTC.

This chain uses TRBV7-2 with TRBJ1-2, with 9 nucleotides matching TRBD1. Germline CDR1 reads SGHTA; CDR2 reads FQGNSA. The CDR3 is 14 residues long. The V gene end was trimmed by 5 bases and the J gene end by 4 bases; junction bases not matched to a gene: 5. The CDR3 is CASSRTGVSYGYTF. CDR3 bases: TGTGCCAGCAGCAGGACAGGGGTTTCCTATGGCTACACCTTC.

V and J are TRBV4-1 and TRBJ1-2, with D uncertain. Germline lookup yields CDR1 MGHRA and CDR2 YSYEKL. The CDR3 is made up of 15 amino acids. V lost 6 bases to trimming and J lost 2 bases, with 16 bases between them. In nucleotides, the CDR3 is TGCGCCAGCAGTCAGGAAAACAGCCTAAACTATGGCTACACCTTC. Translating it yields CASSQENSLNYGYTF.

The CDR3 DNA sequence: TGTGCCACCAGTGACCCTGCCCTGGACAGGAGAGAAAAACTGTTTTTT. Translating gives CATSDPALDRREKLFF. The gene calls are TRBV24-1 and TRBJ1-4; 7 bases are a match to TRBD1. The germline CDR1 and CDR2 sequences are KGHDR and SFDVKD. This CDR3 contains 16 residues. V shed 4 bases, J shed 8 bases, and the junction held 12 bases outside the gene matches.

V gene TRBV12-5 combines with J gene TRBJ1-1; no definite D call. Germline assignment: CDR1 LGHNT and CDR2 FRNRAP. The CDR3 runs 13 residues. The V end lost 5 bases, the J end lost 1 base, and 8 bases lay between the germline ends. DNA of the CDR3: TGTGCTAGTGGTACCTCGAGGAACACTGAAGCTTTCTTT. It encodes CASGTSRNTEAFF.

V is TRBV11-2 and J is TRBJ2-6; 10 bases line up with TRBD1. CDR3 length equals 17 residues. Germline loops: CDR1 SGHAT, CDR2 FQNNGV. The ends lost 5 bases at V and 4 bases at J; junction bases unmatched: 8. CDR3 nucleotide sequence: TGTGCCAGCAGCCCTCCCGGGACAGGGGCGGGGGCCAACGTCCTGACTTTC. Residues: CASSPPGTGAGANVLTF. The full variable domain, rest sourced from reference TRBV11-2 and TRBJ2-6, is EAGVAQSPRYKIIEKRQSVAFWCNPISGHATLYWYQQILGQGPKLLIQFQNNGVVDDSQLPKDRFSAERLKGVDSTLKIQPAKLEDSAVYLCASSPPGTGAGANVLTFGAGSRLTVL.

This sequence joins TRBV15 and TRBJ1-1; 8 bases match TRBD1. The CDR3 covers 13 residues. The germline V gene encodes CDR1 LNHNV and CDR2 YYDKDF (reference sequence). Trimming removed 9 bases from V and 4 bases from J; junction bases left unmatched: 7. Here the CDR3 DNA reads TGTGCCACTGGGACAGGCGCGGCCACTGAAGCTTTCTTT. Translating it yields CATGTGAATEAFF.

The chain links TRBV29-1 to TRBJ2-6; the D gene is possibly TRBD2 (6 bases). The CDR3 extends over 14 amino acids. Trimming left V 3 bases short and J 1 base short, with 7 bases between. Germline V gene lookup returns CDR1 SQVTM and CDR2 ANQGSEA. In nucleotides, the CDR3 is TGCAGCGTTGACGGGAGTTCTGGGGCCAACGTCCTGACTTTC. Amino acids: CSVDGSSGANVLTF.

The CDR3 DNA reads as TGTGCCAGCAGCGACGGACAGGGAGGCGGCTACACCTTC. It yields the protein CASSDGQGGGYTF. The chain combines TRBV6-6 with TRBJ1-2; 8 nucleotides align to TRBD1. With V trimmed by 6 bases and J by 8 bases, 8 bases remained unmatched. The length of the CDR3 is 13 residues. Germline V lookup: CDR1 MNHNY, CDR2 SVGAGI (reference sequence).

This clone was seen only a few times. The chain links TRBV7-9 to TRBJ2-7, with TRBD2 matching 8 bases. This CDR3 comprises 14 residues. Germline-derived CDR1 and CDR2 are SEHNR and FQNEAQ (reference sequence). With 6 bases clipped from V and 2 bases from J, the junction kept 6 bases outside the gene matches. The CDR3 region is CASSQTSGPYEQYF. The CDR3 region has the DNA TGTGCCAGCAGTCAAACTAGCGGACCCTACGAGCAGTACTTC.

The chain joins TRBV7-2 to TRBJ1-6; D is ambiguous. The germline V and J ends were trimmed by 1 base and 9 bases, with 13 bases remaining between them. CDR3 length: 15 residues. Germline V CDR1 and CDR2: SGHTA, FQGNSA. CDR3 residues: CASSLGRGESSPLHF. CDR3 bases: TGTGCCAGCAGCTTAGGGCGCGGGGAAAGTTCACCCCTCCACTTT.

The chain recombines TRBV9 with TRBJ2-7, with TRBD2 as a possible D gene (6 bases). Germline V lookup: CDR1 SGDLS, CDR2 YYNGEE. This CDR3 spans 16 amino acids. V gave up 4 bases and J gave up 5 bases, with 22 bases separating them. CDR3 DNA: TGTGCCAGCAGCCCGGAGGGGTCTAGGCGGAGGGACGAGCAGTACTTC. Amino acid sequence: CASSPEGSRRRDEQYF.

The chain employs TRBV14 and TRBJ1-1, with D unclear. The CDR3 spans 14 residues. V was cut by 4 bases and J by 3 bases, with 12 bases left in between. Germline CDR1 is SGHDN and CDR2 is FVKESK. The chain's CDR3 is CASSPRRGYTEAFF. The CDR3 bases are TGTGCCAGCAGCCCCCGACGGGGATACACTGAAGCTTTCTTT.

This clone was found once. The CDR3 sequence: CASSFSLAGESYEQYF. CDR3 in DNA: TGTGCCAGCAGTTTTTCCCTAGCGGGGGAATCCTACGAGCAGTACTTC. This chain connects TRBV28 to TRBJ2-7; 10 nucleotides line up with TRBD2. This CDR3 has 16 residues. V was pared by 3 bases and J by 1 base, with 6 bases of the junction left unmatched. Per the germline V gene, CDR1 is MDHEN and CDR2 is SYDVKM. Looking up the rest from reference TRBV28 and TRBJ2-7 gives the full variable domain: DVKVTQSSRYLVKRTGEKVFLECVQDMDHENMFWYRQDPGLGLRLIYFSYDVKMKEKGDIPEGYSVSREKKERFSLILESASTNQTSMYLCASSFSLAGESYEQYFGPGTRLTVT.

A single count supports this clone. The chain is built from TRBV7-2 and TRBJ2-1, with 9 nucleotides matching TRBD2. The length of the CDR3 is 15 residues. The germline V gene encodes CDR1 SGHTA and CDR2 FQGNSA. Unmatched junction bases numbered 10, after V lost 5 bases and J lost 8 bases. Here the CDR3 DNA reads TGTGCCAGCAGCGCTGCCGGGACTAGCTATTATGAGCAGTTCTTC. Encoded protein: CASSAAGTSYYEQFF. Supplemented by reference TRBV7-2 and TRBJ2-1, the full variable domain reads GAGVSQSPSNKVTEKGKDVELRCDPISGHTALYWYRQSLGQGLEFLIYFQGNSAPDKSGLPSDRFSAERTGGSVSTLTIQRTQQEDSAVYLCASSAAGTSYYEQFFGPGTRLTVL.